The clone carrying this TCR beta chain was seen repeatedly, ten times or more. Its specificity is not known. Described time point: persistent/refractory GD, antithyroid drugs over 5 years with positive TRAb. PBMC-extracted RNA yielded the TCR library. From each patient, about 8.1 milliliters of peripheral blood was drawn and collected into an EDTA anticoagulant tube. The record originates from a study of regulatory T cells in long-lasting Graves disease. Findings and limits, study-wide: Fewer public clonotypes were shared by new patients (around 960) than by persistent patients (about 2,700). Persistent Graves' patients showed less TCR diversity than newly diagnosed patients showed. Repertoires from persistent disease leaned toward TRBV28, TRBJ1-2 and TRBJ2-5.

According to the study, TCR beta libraries were built with iRepertoire HTBI primers and CDR3-region Arm-PCR. Each CDR3 protein is one row after TCRdb ran MiXCR on the multiplex PCR reads. The table includes approximately 470,000 distinct CDR3 sequences, more than 20% detected once. Trimming took 1 base from V and 6 from J; bases not matched to a gene: 9. CDR3 length equals 16 residues. The germline V gene encodes CDR1 MDHEN and CDR2 SYDVKM. This clonotype originated in a female donor with Graves disease. Sequenced material: peripheral blood mononuclear cells (PBMCs), taken when the disease was refractory, from a patient treated with antithyroid drugs. V gene TRBV28 combines with J gene TRBJ1-5; 7 bases match TRBD1. The CDR3 coding sequence is TGTGCCAGCAGTTTATACAGGGGTGAGTCACGTCAGCCCCAGCATTTT. Residues: CASSLYRGESRQPQHF.